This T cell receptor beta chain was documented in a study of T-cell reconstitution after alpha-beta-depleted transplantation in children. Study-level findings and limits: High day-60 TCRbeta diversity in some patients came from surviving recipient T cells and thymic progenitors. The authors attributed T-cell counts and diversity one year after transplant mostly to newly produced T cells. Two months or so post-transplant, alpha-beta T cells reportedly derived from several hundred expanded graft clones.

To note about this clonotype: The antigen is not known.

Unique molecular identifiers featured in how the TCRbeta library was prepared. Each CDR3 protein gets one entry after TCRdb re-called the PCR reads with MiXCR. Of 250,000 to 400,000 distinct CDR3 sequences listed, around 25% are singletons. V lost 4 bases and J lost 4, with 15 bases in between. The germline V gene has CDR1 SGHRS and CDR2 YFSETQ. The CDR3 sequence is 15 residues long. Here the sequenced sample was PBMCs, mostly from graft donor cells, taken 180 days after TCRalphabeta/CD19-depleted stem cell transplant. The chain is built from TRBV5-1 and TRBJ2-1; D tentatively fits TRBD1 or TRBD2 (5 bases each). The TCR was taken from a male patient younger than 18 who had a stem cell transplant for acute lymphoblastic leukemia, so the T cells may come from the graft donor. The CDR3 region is CASSVSGTTYNEQFF. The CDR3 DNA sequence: TGCGCCAGCAGCGTTTCAGGGACCACATACAATGAGCAGTTCTTC.